Each of the 26 T cell receptor beta chains below was sequenced from the same sample in a study of human T cells and chemical hapten exposure. The time point was: patch test 3, about 24 weeks after DPC sensitization. Treatment in this sample: therapeutic diphenylcyclopropenone sensitization with weekly scalp DPC. TCRdb re-called the RACE reads with MiXCR, one entry per CDR3 protein. The sample includes some 71,000 distinct CDR3 sequences, around 10% of them seen just once. The sequencing here drew on whole blood, taken in connection with sensitization to the hapten diphenylcyclopropenone (DPC). The receptor source for this set is a woman between 45 and 60 years old with alopecia areata. Some clones in this sample may be carry-over from other donors' samples.

This clonotype showed up many times. The chain has TRBV25-1 and TRBJ2-7; 7 bases agree with TRBD2. CDR3 length: 14 residues. In germline, CDR1 is MGHDK, CDR2 SYGVNS. With V trimmed by 4 bases and J by 4 bases, 7 bases remained unmatched. CDR3 coding DNA: TGTGCCAGCAGTGGGACCGGCGGGAGATACGAGCAGTACTTC. Amino acid sequence: CASSGTGGRYEQYF.

This clonotype occurred a few times. This sequence joins TRBV2 and TRBJ2-2, with 9 bases lining up with TRBD2. V dropped 3 bases and J dropped 7; count of bases not matched to a gene: 9. This CDR3 is built from 16 residues. Per germline, CDR1 SNHLY and CDR2 FYNNEI. CDR3 DNA sequence: TGTGCCAGCAGTGATTTTTCGACTAGCGGCAACGGGGAGCTGTTTTTT. Translating gives CASSDFSTSGNGELFF. Full variable domain (remainder filled in from reference TRBV2 and TRBJ2-2): EPEVTQTPSHQVTQMGQEVILRCVPISNHLYFYWYRQILGQKVEFLVSFYNNEISEKSEIFDDQFSVERPDGSNFTLKIRSTKLEDSAMYFCASSDFSTSGNGELFFGEGSRLTVL.

The rearrangement joins TRBV5-1 to TRBJ1-4, with a tentative D call TRBD1 (6 bases). The CDR3 totals 14 residues. Per germline, CDR1 SGHRS and CDR2 YFSETQ. V lost 1 base and J 6 bases, leaving 10 bases between the germline ends. The CDR3 protein is CASSLLGADEKLFF. CDR3 nucleotides: TGCGCCAGCAGCTTGCTGGGGGCGGATGAAAAACTGTTTTTT. Based on the CDR3 plus reference TRBV5-1 and TRBJ1-4, the full variable domain is KAGVTQTPRYLIKTRGQQVTLSCSPISGHRSVSWYQQTPGQGLQFLFEYFSETQRNKGNFPGRFSGRQFSNSRSEMNVSTLELGDSALYLCASSLLGADEKLFFGSGTQLSVL.

The sample holds many counts of this clonotype. This chain joins TRBV28 and TRBJ1-5; TRBD1 is a possible D gene (6 bases). The CDR3 is 14 amino acids. From germline, CDR1 is MDHEN and CDR2 SYDVKM. Trimming removed 2 bases at V and 6 bases at J, with 11 bases between. In nucleotides, the CDR3 is TGTGCCAGCAGTTTAATGGGGGCGGGTCAGCCCCAGCATTTT. It is translated as CASSLMGAGQPQHF.

This clonotype was counted between two and nine times. This rearrangement joins TRBV7-2 to TRBJ2-1; a possible D gene is TRBD1 (6 bases). The CDR3 is 13 amino acids. Germline assignment: CDR1 SGHTA and CDR2 FQGNSA. V lost 7 bases and J lost 16, with 23 bases in between. CDR3 in amino acids: CASTPSPLQGRFF. The CDR3 DNA reads as TGTGCCAGCACCCCATCGCCGCTTCAGGGGAGATTCTTC.

There are a few counts of this clonotype. This rearrangement joins TRBV28 to TRBJ2-5; D is perhaps TRBD1 (5 bases). The CDR3 sequence is 14 residues long. Germline CDR1 MDHEN, CDR2 SYDVKM. V dropped 4 bases and J dropped 0 bases, with 9 bases sitting between them. DNA of the CDR3: TGTGCCAGCAGTTCCCCGACAGACCAAGAGACCCAGTACTTC. Its protein is CASSSPTDQETQYF. Filled out from reference TRBV28 and TRBJ2-5, the complete variable domain reads DVKVTQSSRYLVKRTGEKVFLECVQDMDHENMFWYRQDPGLGLRLIYFSYDVKMKEKGDIPEGYSVSREKKERFSLILESASTNQTSMYLCASSSPTDQETQYFGPGTRLLVL.

The chain carries TRBV29-1 and TRBJ1-1; TRBD1 is a possible D gene (5 bases). The germline V gene encodes CDR1 SQVTM and CDR2 ANQGSEA. There are 13 residues in the CDR3. The V and J ends lost 7 bases and 0 bases respectively, with 12 bases between them. CDR3 DNA: TGCAGCGCTGGCAGGGTCATGAACACTGAAGCTTTCTTT. The encoded protein is CSAGRVMNTEAFF. Using reference TRBV29-1 and TRBJ1-1 for the parts outside the CDR3, the full variable domain is SAVISQKPSRDICQRGTSLTIQCQVDSQVTMMFWYRQQPGQSLTLIATANQGSEATYESGFVIDKFPISRPNLTFSTLTVSNMSPEDSSIYLCSAGRVMNTEAFFGQGTRLTVV.

This clonotype was counted ten times or more. The V call is TRBV10-2, the J call TRBJ2-5, with a tentative D call TRBD1 (6 bases). Germline lookup yields CDR1 WSHSY and CDR2 SAAADI. V lost 7 bases to trimming and J lost 1 base, with 10 bases between them. This CDR3 spans 13 amino acids. CDR3 amino acids: CASMRGIQETQYF. In DNA form, the CDR3 reads TGCGCCAGCATGAGGGGGATCCAAGAGACCCAGTACTTC.

The chain carries TRBV20-1 and TRBJ2-1, with D uncertain. Trimming pared 1 base from V and 5 bases from J, leaving 18 bases between. The CDR3 is 16 amino acids. Germline CDR1 is DFQATT and CDR2 is SNEGSKA (reference sequence). The CDR3 coding sequence is TGCAGTGCTAGAGTCCCTGGGCGCCGAATAGACAATGAGCAGTTCTTC. Amino acids: CSARVPGRRIDNEQFF.

V is TRBV28 and J is TRBJ1-4, with a possible D match to TRBD1 (5 bases). Deletions cut 8 bases from V and 12 bases from J, with 16 bases between. The CDR3 covers 12 residues. The germline CDR1 and CDR2 sequences are MDHEN and SYDVKM. In DNA form, the CDR3 reads TGTGCCAGCGGACCCCCGGGACGGGAACTGTTTTTT. Translation gives CASGPPGRELFF. Variable domain in full (rest from reference TRBV28 and TRBJ1-4): DVKVTQSSRYLVKRTGEKVFLECVQDMDHENMFWYRQDPGLGLRLIYFSYDVKMKEKGDIPEGYSVSREKKERFSLILESASTNQTSMYLCASGPPGRELFFGSGTQLSVL.

This chain links TRBV29-1 with TRBJ1-1; no clear D gene. The germline V and J ends were trimmed by 2 bases and 1 base, with 11 bases remaining between them. The CDR3 spans 14 residues. Germline assignment: CDR1 SQVTM and CDR2 ANQGSEA. In DNA form, the CDR3 reads TGCAGCGTTGAATCGGTTTCCAGGAACACTGAAGCTTTCTTT. Translation gives CSVESVSRNTEAFF.

The chain recombines TRBV7-2 with TRBJ1-1, with D perhaps TRBD1 (5 bases). The CDR3 loop spans 14 amino acids. Looked up from germline, CDR1 is SGHTA and CDR2 is FQGNSA. V was shortened by 5 bases and J by 2 bases, with 12 bases between the two germline ends. The DNA for the CDR3 is TGTGCCAGCAGCAGAGAGGGGAGTAACACTGAAGCTTTCTTT. Translated, it gives CASSREGSNTEAFF.

The rearrangement uses TRBV28 and TRBJ2-3; no clear D. CDR1 MDHEN and CDR2 SYDVKM come from the germline V gene. Between the trimmed V and J ends, which lost 4 bases and 14 bases, there was a span of 22 bases. The CDR3 consists of 14 residues. In nucleotides, the CDR3 is TGTGCCAGCAGTTCCCCTTCGGGTAGTCCCGGGTGGTATTTT. It translates to CASSSPSGSPGWYF. Based on the CDR3 plus reference TRBV28 and TRBJ2-3, the full variable domain is DVKVTQSSRYLVKRTGEKVFLECVQDMDHENMFWYRQDPGLGLRLIYFSYDVKMKEKGDIPEGYSVSREKKERFSLILESASTNQTSMYLCASSSPSGSPGWYFGPGTRLTVL.

This clonotype was detected many times. V gene TRBV5-6 combines with J gene TRBJ1-4; 10 nucleotides line up with TRBD1. Trimming took 3 bases from V and 10 from J; bases not matched to a gene: 6. Per germline, CDR1 SGHDT and CDR2 YYEEEE. The CDR3 spans 14 residues. The CDR3 reads CASSSWTGGGKLFF. The CDR3 DNA follows: TGTGCCAGCAGCTCCTGGACAGGGGGAGGAAAACTGTTTTTT.

Points on this clonotype: A junction end diverges from the germline sequence, so it may reflect a read error. The V and J genes are TRBV20-1 and TRBJ2-7; TRBD2 might be the D (5 bases). The CDR3 spans 15 residues. Germline CDR1 reads DFQATT; CDR2 reads SNEGSKA (reference sequence). CDR3 sequence (DNA): TGCAGTGCTCTAGGTTTCGGGGTAAACTCCTGCGAGCAGTACTTC. It translates to CSALGFGVNSCEQYF.

This clonotype appeared many times. This chain links TRBV6-4 with TRBJ1-1, with TRBD1 matching over 8 bases. V shed 3 bases, J shed 5 bases, and the junction held 2 bases outside the gene matches. Germline CDR1 reads MRHNA; CDR2 reads SNTAGT. This CDR3 is 13 amino acids long. CDR3 loop: CASSEQGATEAFF. The CDR3 DNA sequence: TGTGCCAGCAGTGAGCAGGGGGCGACTGAAGCTTTCTTT.

This clonotype was detected ten times or more. The chain is built from TRBV9 and TRBJ1-5; D not certain. V dropped 0 bases and J dropped 7 bases, with 8 bases sitting between them. CDR1 SGDLS and CDR2 YYNGEE come from the germline V gene. This CDR3 is built from 13 residues. The CDR3 loop reads CASSVVDGQPQHF. The CDR3 nucleotides are TGTGCCAGCAGCGTAGTGGACGGGCAGCCCCAGCATTTT. Variable domain in full (rest from reference TRBV9 and TRBJ1-5): DSGVTQTPKHLITATGQRVTLRCSPRSGDLSVYWYQQSLDQGLQFLIQYYNGEERAKGNILERFSAQQFPDLHSELNLSSLELGDSALYFCASSVVDGQPQHFGDGTRLSIL.

This rearrangement joins TRBV6-6 to TRBJ2-1; 8 nucleotides align to TRBD2. The junction had 4 bases not matched to a gene; V was cut back by 8 bases and J by 4 bases. The CDR3 loop spans 13 amino acids. Germline V gene data show CDR1 as MNHNY and CDR2 as SVGAGI (reference sequence). As DNA, the CDR3 is TGTGCCAGCGGCGCGGGGGGATACAATGAGCAGTTCTTC. Translating it yields CASGAGGYNEQFF.

This clonotype was counted only a few times. The chain carries TRBV12-3 or TRBV12-4 and TRBJ2-1; D is possibly TRBD2 (6 bases). V dropped 2 bases and J dropped 6 bases, with 11 bases sitting between them. The length of the CDR3 is 14 residues. This CDR3 is CASSLLEGGNEQFF. CDR3 DNA sequence: TGTGCCAGCAGTTTACTCGAGGGAGGCAATGAGCAGTTCTTC.

This clonotype was counted ten times or more. V is TRBV7-9 and J is TRBJ1-1; no clear D gene. The CDR3 spans 13 residues. V gave up 2 bases and J gave up 4 bases, with 8 bases separating them. The germline CDR1 and CDR2 sequences are SEHNR and FQNEAQ (reference sequence). CDR3 coding DNA: TGTGCCAGCAGCTTATCAGTGGGCACTGAAGCTTTCTTT. It codes for CASSLSVGTEAFF.

This clonotype showed up many times. The chain carries TRBV29-1 and TRBJ1-1; 10 positions match TRBD1. Trimming took 6 bases from V and 5 from J; bases not matched to a gene: 12. Germline CDR1 and CDR2: SQVTM and ANQGSEA. The CDR3 covers 15 residues. This CDR3 is CSVAGIPGQGTEAFF. The CDR3 nucleotides read TGCAGCGTCGCAGGCATCCCGGGACAGGGGACTGAAGCTTTCTTT.

This clonotype was seen ten or more times. The chain is built from TRBV11-1 and TRBJ2-7; D unresolved. V gave up 5 bases and J gave up 2 bases, with 13 bases separating them. This CDR3 has 14 residues. Germline CDR1 SGHAT, CDR2 FQDESV (reference sequence). CDR3 protein: CASSAARRTYEQYF. As DNA, the CDR3 is TGTGCCAGCAGCGCCGCGAGACGCACCTACGAGCAGTACTTC.

This clonotype showed up many times. The V gene is TRBV7-6, the J gene TRBJ2-5, with D hard to call. Trimming cost V 3 bases and J 5 bases, with 4 bases left between them. This CDR3 is 11 amino acids long. Germline lookup yields CDR1 SGHVS and CDR2 FNYEAQ. The CDR3 loop reads CASSFAETQYF. The CDR3 DNA reads TGTGCCAGCAGCTTTGCTGAGACCCAGTACTTC. Using reference TRBV7-6 and TRBJ2-5 for the parts outside the CDR3, the full variable domain is GAGVSQSPRYKVTKRGQDVALRCDPISGHVSLYWYRQALGQGPEFLTYFNYEAQQDKSGLPNDRFSAERPEGSISTLTIQRTEQRDSAMYRCASSFAETQYFGPGTRLLVL.

The rearrangement joins TRBV6-5 to TRBJ2-1, with TRBD1 matching 9 bases. The CDR3 consists of 15 residues. V trimming: 5 bases; J trimming: 7 bases; junction bases outside the gene matches: 9. Germline lookup yields CDR1 MNHEY and CDR2 SVGAGI. The CDR3 DNA is TGTGCCAGCAGTCAAGACAGGGGGGACGGTAATGAGCAGTTCTTC. Its translation is CASSQDRGDGNEQFF.

This clonotype was recorded at least ten times. The chain is built from TRBV6-2 or TRBV6-3 and TRBJ2-7; D unresolved. V lost 2 bases to trimming and J lost 3 bases, with 5 bases between them. Germline assignment: CDR1 MNHEY and CDR2 SVGEGT. The CDR3 consists of 12 residues. This CDR3 is CASSYAVYEQYF. As DNA, the CDR3 is TGTGCCAGCAGTTACGCAGTCTACGAGCAGTACTTC.

The chain carries TRBV6-6 and TRBJ1-2; 9 nucleotides line up with TRBD1. The CDR3 length is 15 residues. V lost 7 bases and J lost 1; bases outside the gene matches: 7. CDR1 MNHNY and CDR2 SVGAGI come from the germline V gene (reference sequence). For the CDR3, the DNA is TGTGCCAGCAATGACAGGGGGGACTTTAACTATGGCTACACCTTC. Translating it yields CASNDRGDFNYGYTF.